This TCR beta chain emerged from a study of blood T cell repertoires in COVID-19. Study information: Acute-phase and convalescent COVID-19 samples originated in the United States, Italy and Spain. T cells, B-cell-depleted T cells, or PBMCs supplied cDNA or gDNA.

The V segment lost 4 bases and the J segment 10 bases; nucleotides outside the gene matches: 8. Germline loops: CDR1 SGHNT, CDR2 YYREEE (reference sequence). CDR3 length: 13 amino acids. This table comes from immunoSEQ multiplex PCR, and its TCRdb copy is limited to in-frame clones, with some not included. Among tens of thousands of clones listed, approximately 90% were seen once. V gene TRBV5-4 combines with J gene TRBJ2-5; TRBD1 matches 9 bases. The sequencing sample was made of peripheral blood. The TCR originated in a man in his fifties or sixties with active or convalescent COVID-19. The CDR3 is CASSVGDRVSQYF. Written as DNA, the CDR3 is TGTGCCAGCAGCGTGGGGGACAGGGTTAGCCAGTACTTC.